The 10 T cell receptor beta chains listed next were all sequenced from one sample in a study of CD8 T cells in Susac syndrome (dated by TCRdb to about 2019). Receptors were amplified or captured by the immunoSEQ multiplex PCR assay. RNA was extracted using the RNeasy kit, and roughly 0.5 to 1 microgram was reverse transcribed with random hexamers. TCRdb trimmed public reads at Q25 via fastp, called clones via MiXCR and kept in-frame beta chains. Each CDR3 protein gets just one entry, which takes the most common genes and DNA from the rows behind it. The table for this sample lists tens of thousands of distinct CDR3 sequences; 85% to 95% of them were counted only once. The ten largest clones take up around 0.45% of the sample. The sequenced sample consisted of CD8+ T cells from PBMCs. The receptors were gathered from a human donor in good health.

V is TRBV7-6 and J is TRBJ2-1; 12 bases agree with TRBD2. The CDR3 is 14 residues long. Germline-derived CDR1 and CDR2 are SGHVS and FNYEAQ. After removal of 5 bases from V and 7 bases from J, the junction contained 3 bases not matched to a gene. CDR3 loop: CASSETSGRNEQFF. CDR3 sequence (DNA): TGTGCCAGCAGCGAAACTAGCGGGAGGAATGAGCAGTTCTTC.

This CDR3 reads CASSQGGTVTDTQYF. The CDR3, as DNA: TGTGCCAGCAGCCAAGGCGGGACAGTCACAGATACGCAGTATTTT. The V call is TRBV3-1, the J call TRBJ2-3; the D gene is possibly TRBD1 (7 bases). CDR1 and CDR2 (germline): LGHDT, YNNKEL (reference sequence). Trimming pared 1 base from V and 2 bases from J, leaving 10 bases between. CDR3 length equals 15 residues.

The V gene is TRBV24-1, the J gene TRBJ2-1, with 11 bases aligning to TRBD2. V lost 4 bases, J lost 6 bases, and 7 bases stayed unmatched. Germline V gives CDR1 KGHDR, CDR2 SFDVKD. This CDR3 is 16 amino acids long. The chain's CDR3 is CATSDPGLAGPNEQFF. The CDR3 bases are TGTGCCACCAGTGACCCAGGACTAGCGGGCCCCAATGAGCAGTTCTTC.

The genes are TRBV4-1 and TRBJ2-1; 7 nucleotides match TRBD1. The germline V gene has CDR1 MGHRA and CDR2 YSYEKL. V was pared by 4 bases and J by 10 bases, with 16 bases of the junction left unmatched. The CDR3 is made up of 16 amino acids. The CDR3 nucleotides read TGCGCCAGCAGCCCACAGGGACAGAAAAGCGCTAGGGAGCAGTTCTTC. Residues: CASSPQGQKSAREQFF.

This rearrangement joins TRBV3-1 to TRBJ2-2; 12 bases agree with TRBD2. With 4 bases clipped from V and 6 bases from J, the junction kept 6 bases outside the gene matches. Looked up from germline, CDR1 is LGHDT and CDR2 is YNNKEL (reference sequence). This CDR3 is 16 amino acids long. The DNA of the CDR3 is TGTGCCAGCAGCCCAGGACTAGCGGGAAGGGCCGGGGAGCTGTTTTTT. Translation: CASSPGLAGRAGELFF.

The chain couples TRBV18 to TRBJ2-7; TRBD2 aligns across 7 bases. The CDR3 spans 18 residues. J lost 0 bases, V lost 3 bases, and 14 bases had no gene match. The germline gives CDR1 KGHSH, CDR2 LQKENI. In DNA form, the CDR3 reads TGTGCCAGCTCACCCCCGTTTGGGGGGGACGGAGACTCCTACGAGCAGTACTTC. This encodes CASSPPFGGDGDSYEQYF.

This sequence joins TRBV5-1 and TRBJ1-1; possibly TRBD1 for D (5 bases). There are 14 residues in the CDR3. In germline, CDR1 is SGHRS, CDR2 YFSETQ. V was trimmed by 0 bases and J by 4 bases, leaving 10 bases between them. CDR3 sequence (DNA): TGCGCCAGCAGCTTGGCCGGTGGGGGCACTGAAGCTTTCTTT. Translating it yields CASSLAGGGTEAFF.

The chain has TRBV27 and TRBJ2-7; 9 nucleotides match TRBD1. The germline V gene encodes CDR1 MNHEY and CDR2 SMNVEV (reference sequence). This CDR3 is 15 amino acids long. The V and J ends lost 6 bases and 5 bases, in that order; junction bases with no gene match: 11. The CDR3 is CASSPETGGTHEQYF. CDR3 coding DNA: TGTGCCAGCAGCCCTGAGACAGGGGGAACCCACGAGCAGTACTTC.

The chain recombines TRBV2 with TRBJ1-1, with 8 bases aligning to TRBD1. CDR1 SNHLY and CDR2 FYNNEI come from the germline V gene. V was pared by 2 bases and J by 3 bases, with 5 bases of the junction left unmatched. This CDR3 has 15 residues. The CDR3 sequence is CASSERTGRYTEAFF. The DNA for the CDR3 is TGTGCCAGCAGTGAAAGGACAGGGAGATACACTGAAGCTTTCTTT.

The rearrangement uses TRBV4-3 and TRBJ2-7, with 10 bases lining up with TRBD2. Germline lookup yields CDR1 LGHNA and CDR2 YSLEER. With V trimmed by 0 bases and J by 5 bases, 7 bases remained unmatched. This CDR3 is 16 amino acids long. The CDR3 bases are TGCGCCAGCAGCCAAGAATTAGCGGGAGGCATCCACGAGCAGTACTTC. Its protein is CASSQELAGGIHEQYF.